This entry concerns a single T cell receptor (beta chain). Antigen: not known. Though nominally healthy at sampling, donors likely had unrecorded immune exposures. The sample is drawn from a study of cytomegalovirus exposure and HLA in healthy donors. Study results and caveats: For TCR beta chains, V- and J-gene trimming was later linked to a missense DCLRE1C variant.

This CDR3 spans 13 amino acids. Germline CDR1 and CDR2: GTSNPN and SVGIG (reference sequence). After removal of 4 bases from V and 5 bases from J, the junction contained 6 bases not matched to a gene. Vbeta (60) and Jbeta (13) primers were used in the PCR. Profiled with immunoSEQ multiplex PCR; TCRdb holds only in-frame clones, not every one. The repertoire holds about 150,000 clones, with over 60% as singletons. Source material: PBMCs. The sequence derives from a woman in her 30s in good health and CMV-seronegative. The V call is TRBV30, the J call TRBJ1-2; 8 bases line up with TRBD1. The CDR3 region has the DNA TGTGCCTGGAAGGCGGGACAGGAATATGGCTACACCTTC. It translates to CAWKAGQEYGYTF.